Shown below are 20 T cell receptor beta chains from a single sample sequenced in a study of T cell repertoires in cytomegalovirus infection. These TCRs' antigens remain unknown. TCRdb redid the calling of the reads with MiXCR, one entry per CDR3 protein. The sample includes 650,000 to 850,000 distinct CDR3 sequences, 25% to 30% seen only once; the top ten take around 13%. Sequencing used cultured CD8+ T cells from PBMCs, obtained from culture after CMV antigen stimulation. These receptors were obtained from a human donor in good health (CMV status not recorded). Some clones in this sample may be carry-over from other donors' samples.

The genes are TRBV9 and TRBJ2-1; 8 bases are a match to TRBD2. The CDR3 contains 15 residues. V trimming: 3 bases; J trimming: 5 bases; junction bases outside the gene matches: 7. The V gene's germline CDR1 is SGDLS and CDR2 YYNGEE. The CDR3 bases are TGTGCCAGCAGCGGTCGGGGGGGCCTGGACAATGAGCAGTTCTTC. As protein: CASSGRGGLDNEQFF.

J is TRBJ2-2 and V is TRBV4-1; 10 positions match TRBD1. The CDR3 sequence is 16 residues long. Trimming at V came to 5 bases and at J to 6 bases, leaving 9 bases not matched to a gene. Germline V CDR1 and CDR2: MGHRA, YSYEKL. The CDR3 sequence: CASSVRDRGYSGELFF. CDR3 bases: TGCGCCAGCAGCGTCCGGGACAGGGGCTATTCCGGGGAGCTGTTTTTT.

This clonotype has just a few counts. The chain couples TRBV18 to TRBJ2-5; tentatively, D is TRBD2 (6 bases). Trimming removed 4 bases at V and 4 bases at J, with 16 bases between. Germline V gives CDR1 KGHSH, CDR2 LQKENI. This CDR3 is built from 15 residues. In DNA form, the CDR3 reads TGTGCCAGCTCACGCACCGGGGGAAATTTAGAGACCCAGTACTTC. Translated: CASSRTGGNLETQYF.

This clonotype was detected a few times. V and J are TRBV7-9 and TRBJ1-5; D may be TRBD1 (6 bases). The V gene lost 4 bases and the J gene lost 3 bases, with 13 bases spanning the gap. Germline V gene data show CDR1 as SEHNR and CDR2 as FQNEAQ (reference sequence). This CDR3 region has 15 residues. CDR3 sequence reads: CASSSDRHINQPQHF. The CDR3 DNA follows: TGTGCCAGCAGCTCGGACAGACACATCAATCAGCCCCAGCATTTT.

There are a few counts of this clonotype. The chain is built from TRBV28 and TRBJ1-2; the match to TRBD1 covers 8 bases. This CDR3 is built from 14 residues. V was clipped by 5 bases and J by 3 bases; unmatched bases: 5. Germline CDR1 reads MDHEN; CDR2 reads SYDVKM. CDR3 region: CASSQGASDYGYTF. In DNA, the CDR3 is TGTGCCAGCAGTCAGGGGGCGAGTGACTATGGCTACACCTTC.

The V gene is TRBV5-5, the J gene TRBJ2-4; 7 bases agree with TRBD1. Germline values: CDR1 SGHKS, CDR2 YYEKEE (reference sequence). CDR3 length equals 19 residues. The V segment lost 4 bases and the J segment 3 bases; nucleotides outside the gene matches: 19. The CDR3 bases are TGTGCCAGCAGCCCAGGACAGGTTATCCGGGACCTAGTCAAAAACATTCAGTACTTC. It translates to CASSPGQVIRDLVKNIQYF.

The chain combines TRBV11-2 with TRBJ2-7; perhaps TRBD2 as D (7 bases). Germline V gene data show CDR1 as SGHAT and CDR2 as FQNNGV. The V end lost 4 bases, the J end lost 1 base, and 17 bases lay between the germline ends. This CDR3 comprises 16 residues. Written as DNA, the CDR3 is TGTGCCAGCAGCTCCCGGACAGCGGGGATTTCCTACGAGCAGTACTTC. It specifies CASSSRTAGISYEQYF.

This clonotype has more than one count but fewer than ten. The V and J genes are TRBV6-5 and TRBJ1-2; D is possibly TRBD1 (6 bases). CDR1 is MNHEY and CDR2 is SVGAGI in the germline V gene. The CDR3 loop spans 16 amino acids. V was clipped by 0 bases and J by 3 bases, with 14 bases between them. In DNA form, the CDR3 reads TGTGCCAGCAGTTACTCGGCCCGGGACACGTACTATGGCTACACCTTC. Translating gives CASSYSARDTYYGYTF.

Many counts were recorded for this clonotype. This rearrangement joins TRBV7-2 to TRBJ2-5, with 8 positions matching TRBD2. The CDR3 totals 18 residues. Trimming at V came to 1 base and at J to 7 bases, leaving 17 bases not matched to a gene. The germline gives CDR1 SGHTA, CDR2 FQGNSA. The CDR3 DNA is TGTGCCAGCAGCTTAGGGGACGGTAGCGGGGCCGAGATTTGGACCCAGTACTTC. This encodes CASSLGDGSGAEIWTQYF.

This clonotype was seen only a few times. This chain uses TRBV6-2 or TRBV6-3 with TRBJ2-5, with D uncertain. Germline lookup yields CDR1 MNHEY and CDR2 SVGEGT. V was shortened by 4 bases and J by 4 bases, with 13 bases between the two germline ends. The CDR3 has 14 amino acids. CDR3 in DNA: TGTGCCAGCAGTTTCCTCTCCCCGGCAGAGACCCAGTACTTC. Protein: CASSFLSPAETQYF.

The V call is TRBV6-1, the J call TRBJ2-1; D perhaps matches TRBD1 (5 bases). V was pared by 0 bases and J by 7 bases, with 13 bases between. This CDR3 has 15 amino acids. Per germline, CDR1 MNHNS and CDR2 SASEGT. The CDR3 region is CASSEAGAWWNEQFF. The DNA of the CDR3 is TGTGCCAGCAGTGAAGCAGGGGCCTGGTGGAATGAGCAGTTCTTC.

The chain combines TRBV7-9 with TRBJ1-2; 8 bases agree with TRBD1. The CDR3 has 15 residues. The germline V gene encodes CDR1 SEHNR and CDR2 FQNEAQ (reference sequence). V lost 1 base to trimming and J lost 5 bases; unmatched junction nucleotides: 6. CDR3 nucleotide sequence: TGTGCCAGCAGCTTAGGACAGGGGAACCGGTATGGCTACACCTTC. Amino acids: CASSLGQGNRYGYTF.

J is TRBJ2-1 and V is TRBV29-1; 13 nucleotides agree with TRBD2. The germline V gene has CDR1 SQVTM and CDR2 ANQGSEA. V shed 1 base and J 1 base; nucleotides not matched to a gene: 7. CDR3 length equals 18 residues. CDR3: CSVEGTSGGLRSYNEQFF. The CDR3 nucleotides are TGCAGCGTTGAAGGGACTAGCGGGGGACTGAGGTCCTACAATGAGCAGTTCTTC.

This clonotype was observed a few times. This chain connects TRBV5-1 to TRBJ1-2, with D possibly matching TRBD1 (5 bases). Per the germline V gene, CDR1 is SGHRS and CDR2 is YFSETQ. The germline V and J ends were trimmed by 0 bases and 4 bases, with 13 bases remaining between them. The CDR3 runs 15 residues. CDR3 DNA sequence: TGCGCCAGCAGCTTGGAAAGGGACGGGGGCTATGGCTACACCTTC. It encodes CASSLERDGGYGYTF.

The chain couples TRBV6-2 or TRBV6-3 to TRBJ2-7; no reliable D call. The germline CDR1 and CDR2 sequences are MNHEY and SVGEGT. V was cut by 5 bases and J by 5 bases, with 10 bases left in between. The CDR3 length is 12 residues. For the CDR3, the DNA is TGTGCCAGCAGTCACCGGACGGACGAGCAGTACTTC. Its translation: CASSHRTDEQYF.

This clonotype was seen only a few times. This chain joins TRBV19 and TRBJ2-5, with no clear D. The CDR3 is made up of 15 amino acids. The V end was cut by 6 bases, the J end by 5 bases, with 19 bases between. Germline V lookup: CDR1 LNHDA, CDR2 SQIVND (reference sequence). CDR3 DNA: TGTGCCAGTAGCGACACCGGCCTGAACGGGGAGACCCAGTACTTC. Amino acids: CASSDTGLNGETQYF.

This clonotype was detected a few times. The rearrangement joins TRBV6-1 to TRBJ1-6; D is undetermined. Trimming pared 10 bases from V and 0 bases from J, leaving 10 bases between. Germline CDR1 reads MNHNS; CDR2 reads SASEGT. This CDR3 comprises 14 residues. CDR3 DNA sequence: TGTGCCACCAATAGGGACTCCTATAATTCACCCCTCCACTTT. Protein sequence: CATNRDSYNSPLHF.

This chain uses TRBV6-1 with TRBJ2-7, with a tentative D call TRBD2 (5 bases). CDR3 size: 14 residues. The germline V and J ends were trimmed by 4 bases and 4 bases, with 14 bases remaining between them. The germline V gene encodes CDR1 MNHNS and CDR2 SASEGT. DNA for the CDR3: TGTGCCAGCAGTGTAGGGTCGGGGTGGTACGAGCAGTACGTC. This sequence encodes CASSVGSGWYEQYV.

This sequence joins TRBV4-2 and TRBJ2-3, with 9 nucleotides matching TRBD2. The J segment lost 6 bases and the V segment lost 0 bases, leaving 7 bases of the junction unmatched. The CDR3 spans 16 residues. The germline CDR1 and CDR2 sequences are LGHNA and YNFKEQ. CDR3 loop: CASSQEHAGGRDTQYF. In DNA, the CDR3 is TGTGCCAGCAGCCAAGAGCATGCGGGGGGGCGGGATACGCAGTATTTT.

The rearrangement uses TRBV4-1 and TRBJ1-1, with D hard to call. CDR1 is MGHRA and CDR2 is YSYEKL in the germline V gene. This CDR3 has 15 amino acids. The V end was cut by 0 bases, the J end by 5 bases, with 13 bases between. The CDR3 nucleotides read TGCGCCAGCAGCCAAGATCAAGGCAGTTGGACTGAAGCTTTCTTT. Its translation is CASSQDQGSWTEAFF.